Listed here is a single T cell receptor (beta chain). Its specificity is not known. The CDR3 runs to 15 residues. Trimming took 6 bases from V and 0 from J, leaving 12 bases between them. Germline V CDR1 and CDR2: MDHEN, SYDVKM. The source of the sample is a study of T cell repertoires in cytomegalovirus infection. The wider study: Both CMV infection and a matching HLA type were indicated by public TCR beta signatures. Overall study results and limits: Carriers of CMV and the relevant HLA type were discriminated by public TCR beta frequency. In two of eight donors, the top clonotype was HLA-C-restricted CMV-specific.

TCRdb reprocessed the reads with MiXCR, giving one entry per CDR3 protein. The data contain 150,000 to 200,000 distinct CDR3 sequences, more than 9% of them seen just once; the ten biggest clones take up roughly 5.1%. The V call is TRBV28, the J call TRBJ1-5, with D hard to call. Input material: PBMCs. This receptor was taken from a human donor in good health (CMV status not recorded). Some clones in this sample may be carry-over from other donors' samples. This chain's CDR3 is CASSTSTDSNQPQHF. In nucleotides, the CDR3 is TGTGCCAGCAGCACCTCAACAGATAGCAATCAGCCCCAGCATTTT.